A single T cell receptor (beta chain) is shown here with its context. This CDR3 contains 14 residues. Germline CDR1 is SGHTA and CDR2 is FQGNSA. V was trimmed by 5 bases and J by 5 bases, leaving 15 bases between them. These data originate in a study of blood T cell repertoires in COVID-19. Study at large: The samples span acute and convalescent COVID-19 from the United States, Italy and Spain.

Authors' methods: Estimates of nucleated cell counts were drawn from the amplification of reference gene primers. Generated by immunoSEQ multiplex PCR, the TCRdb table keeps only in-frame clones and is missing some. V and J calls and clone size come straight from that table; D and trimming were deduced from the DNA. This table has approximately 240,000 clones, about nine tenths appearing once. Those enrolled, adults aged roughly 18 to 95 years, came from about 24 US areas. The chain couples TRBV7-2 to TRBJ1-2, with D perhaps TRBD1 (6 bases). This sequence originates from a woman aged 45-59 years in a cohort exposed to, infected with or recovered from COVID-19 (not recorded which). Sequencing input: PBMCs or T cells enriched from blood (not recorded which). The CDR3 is CASSVPGHGYGYTF. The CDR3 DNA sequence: TGTGCCAGCAGCGTGCCGGGACACGGTTATGGCTACACCTTC.